This TCR beta chain emerged from a study of T cell repertoires in cytomegalovirus infection. Turning to the study itself: Indications of both CMV infection and matching HLA type were provided by public TCR beta signatures. Points from the study as a whole: The study identified carriers of CMV plus the relevant HLA from cumulative public TCR beta family frequency.

TCRdb re-called the reads with MiXCR, one entry per CDR3 protein. The profile shows roughly 990,000 distinct CDR3 sequences, around 31% of them singletons. In its sample, this clonotype was seen a few times. Its antigen is still unknown. Trimming removed 0 bases at V and 5 bases at J, with 13 bases between. Germline assignment: CDR1 LGHNT and CDR2 FRNRAP. The CDR3 covers 15 residues. The rearrangement joins TRBV12-5 to TRBJ2-5; D unresolved. The specimen was cultured CD8+ T cells from PBMCs, collected from culture after CMV antigen stimulation. This clonotype was obtained from a human donor in good health (CMV status not recorded). Some clones in this sample may be carry-over from other donors' samples. The CDR3 DNA reads as TGTGCTAGTGGTTTGGTACTGGCAGCCTCGGAGACCCAGTACTTC. It translates to CASGLVLAASETQYF.